This T cell receptor beta chain came from a study of shared clonotypes between healthy human individuals. Study as a whole: Three plates each covered CD4 naive and memory; CD8 naive two, CD8 memory one.

Selected positively for CCR7 and CD45RO-negative, naive CD8 cells excluded terminally differentiated effector memory CD45RA+ cells. The donor cohort consisted entirely of Caucasian adults residing in Nashville, Tennessee. Whole-study findings and limits: Estimated richness values were generally larger in naive subsets than in memory subsets.

The CDR3 extends over 13 amino acids. V was shortened by 9 bases and J by 4 bases, with 14 bases between the two germline ends. CDR1 WNHNN and CDR2 SYGVQD come from the germline V gene (reference sequence). Concerning this clone itself: Its specificity is not known.

TCRdb's table, derived via immunoSEQ multiplex PCR, lists solely in-frame clones and lacks some. The sample has roughly 2.1 million clones, around 93% seen once; the top ten hold roughly 1.8%. This receptor was obtained from a young man in good health. Some clones in this sample may be carry-over from other donors' samples. The genes are TRBV10-1 and TRBJ2-3; D gene unclear. Input material: naive CD8+ T cells from PBMCs. The CDR3 coding sequence is TGCGCCAGGCGACAACCCTCCGCAGATACGCAGTATTTT. Amino acid sequence: CARRQPSADTQYF.